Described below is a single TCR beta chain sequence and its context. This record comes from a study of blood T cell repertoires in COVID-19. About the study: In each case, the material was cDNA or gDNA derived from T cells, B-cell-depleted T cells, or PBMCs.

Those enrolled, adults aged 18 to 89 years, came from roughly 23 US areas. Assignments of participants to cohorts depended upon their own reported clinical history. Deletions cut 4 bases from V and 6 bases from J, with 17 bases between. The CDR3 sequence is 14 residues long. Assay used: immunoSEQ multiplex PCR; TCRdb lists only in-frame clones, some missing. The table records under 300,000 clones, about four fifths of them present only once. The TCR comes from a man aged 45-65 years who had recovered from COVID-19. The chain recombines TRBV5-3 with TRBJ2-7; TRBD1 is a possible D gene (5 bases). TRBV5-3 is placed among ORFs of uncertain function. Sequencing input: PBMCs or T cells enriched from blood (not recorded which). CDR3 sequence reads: CARSRRQPPLEQYF. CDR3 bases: TGTGCCAGAAGCCGGAGACAGCCCCCCCTCGAGCAGTACTTC.